Sequencing of this T cell receptor beta chain was carried out in a study of human T cells and chemical hapten exposure. Background on the study: Sensitization involved placing 2% DPC onto an approximately 2 cm by approximately 2 cm region of upper inner arm skin. Patients were mainly female, each with alopecia areata, totalis or universalis. Largely, small differences in pooled library volume made per-sample TCR yields vary.

The length of the CDR3 is 14 residues. CDR1 is DFQATT and CDR2 is SNEGSKA in the germline V gene (reference sequence). Between the trimmed V and J ends, which lost 1 base and 0 bases, there was a span of 9 bases. TCRdb independently ran MiXCR on the RACE reads; one entry per CDR3 protein. The sample lists some 110,000 distinct CDR3 sequences; 12% were seen once. Time point reported: patch test 1, 2 weeks after DPC sensitization. The treatment denotes: therapeutic diphenylcyclopropenone sensitization with weekly scalp DPC. Every donor had alopecia and was 18 to 70 years old; all were suitable for DPC. The origin of this receptor is a woman aged 45-59 years with alopecia areata. Some clones in this sample may be carry-over from other donors' samples. Specimen: whole blood, collected in connection with sensitization to the hapten diphenylcyclopropenone (DPC). This rearrangement joins TRBV20-1 to TRBJ1-1; no definite D call. This CDR3 is CSARVGLMNTEAFF. DNA of the CDR3: TGCAGTGCTAGAGTGGGCCTCATGAACACTGAAGCTTTCTTT.